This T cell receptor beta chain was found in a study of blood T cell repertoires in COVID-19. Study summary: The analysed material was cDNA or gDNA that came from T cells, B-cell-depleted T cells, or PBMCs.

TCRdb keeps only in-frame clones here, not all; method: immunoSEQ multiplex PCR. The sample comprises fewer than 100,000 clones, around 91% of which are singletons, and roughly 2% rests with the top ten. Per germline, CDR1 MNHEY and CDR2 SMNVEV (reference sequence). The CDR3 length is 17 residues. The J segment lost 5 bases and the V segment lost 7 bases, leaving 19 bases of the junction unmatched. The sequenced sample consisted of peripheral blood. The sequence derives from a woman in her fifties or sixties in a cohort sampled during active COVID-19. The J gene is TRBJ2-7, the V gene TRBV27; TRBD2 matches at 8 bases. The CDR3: CASTNWPHGSGNHEQYF. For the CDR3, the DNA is TGTGCCAGCACTAATTGGCCCCACGGTAGCGGGAACCACGAGCAGTACTTC.